A single T cell receptor (beta chain) is shown here with its context. No antigen is known for it. Sequenced by immunoSEQ multiplex PCR; TCRdb stores in-frame clones only, minus some. This table has 200,000 to 250,000 clones, approximately 90% appearing once. The sample belongs to a study of cytomegalovirus exposure and HLA in healthy donors. Study-level background: The roughly 130 validation repertoires used the same platform as the roughly 670 first-cohort repertoires (as reported by a later analysis). Overall study results and limits: Reports showed the classifier diagnosing cytomegalovirus status with high specificity and sensitivity. First-cohort TCR clusters tended to co-occur in the approximately 110 validation repertoires, a later analysis found. The listing of approximately 160 TCR beta chains classed them as cytomegalovirus-associated.

The ends lost 0 bases at V and 3 bases at J; junction bases unmatched: 5. The germline gives CDR1 LGHNA, CDR2 YSLEER. The CDR3 extends over 16 amino acids. The chain uses TRBV4-3 and TRBJ2-1; 7 positions match TRBD2. Sequencing was done on a sample of PBMCs. This clonotype was obtained from a man younger than 30 in good health and CMV-seronegative. Written as DNA, the CDR3 is TGCGCCAGCAGCCAAGACCGACTAGCCAGCTACAATGAGCAGTTCTTC. Its translation: CASSQDRLASYNEQFF.